This T cell receptor beta chain is from a study of blood T cells in healthy people across ages. A sample-barcoded 5' primer and a J-beta primer mix were used in a second PCR of roughly 7 to 11 cycles. Each sample yielded at least 3 million CDR3-containing paired-end reads. TCRdb reprocessed the 5' RACE reads with MiXCR, giving one entry per CDR3 protein. The sample contains 590,000 or so distinct CDR3 sequences, about 30% of which appear only once. This CDR3 is built from 15 residues. The junction had 5 bases not matched to a gene; V was cut back by 1 base and J by 6 bases. Germline V CDR1 and CDR2: SGHTA, FQGNSA.

The material sequenced was blood. This TCR was sampled from a woman of 80 years or more in good health. The chain recombines TRBV7-2 with TRBJ1-2; 10 bases map to TRBD1. For the CDR3, the DNA is TGTGCCAGCAGCTTAGGGGGGGACAGGGGTGATGGCTACACCTTC. It specifies CASSLGGDRGDGYTF.